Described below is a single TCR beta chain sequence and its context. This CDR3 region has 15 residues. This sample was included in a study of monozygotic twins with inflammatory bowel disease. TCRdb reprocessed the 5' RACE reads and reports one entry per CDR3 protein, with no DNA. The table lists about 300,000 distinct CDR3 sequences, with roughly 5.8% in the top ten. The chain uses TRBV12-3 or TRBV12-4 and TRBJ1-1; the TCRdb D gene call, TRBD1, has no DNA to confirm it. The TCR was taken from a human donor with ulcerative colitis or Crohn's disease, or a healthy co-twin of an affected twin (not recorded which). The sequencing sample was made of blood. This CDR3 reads CASSSLPPSSTEAFF.